Detailed here is one T cell receptor beta chain. Its antigen is unknown. Clones were sequenced by immunoSEQ multiplex PCR, and TCRdb holds only the in-frame ones, with some missing. Here the sample spans 25,000 to 30,000 clones, 65% to 80% being singletons. These data come from a study of vaccination effects on CD4 cells after COVID-19. Before any sequencing was done, the ViraFEST assay used viral peptide pools to expand antigen-specific CD4+ T cells. Between days 10 and 11 of culture, CD4+ T cells were separated out. Each person got two doses of an mRNA SARS-CoV-2 vaccine, BNT162b2 or mRNA-1273. Sequences were derived from CD4+ T cells from PBMCs cultured with HCoV-NL63 spike peptides, sampled after COVID-19 vaccination. The TCR comes from a human donor who received a COVID-19 vaccine.

DNA of the CDR3: TGCGCCAGCAGCCAAGAGGTAGGGACGGTCAATAGCAATCAGCCCCAGCATTTT. This sequence encodes CASSQEVGTVNSNQPQHF. The chain links TRBV4-1 to TRBJ1-5; perhaps TRBD1 as D (5 bases). The germline V and J ends were trimmed by 0 bases and 0 bases, with 15 bases remaining between them. The CDR3 is made up of 18 amino acids. Germline CDR1 is MGHRA and CDR2 is YSYEKL.